The next 6 T cell receptor beta chains were all read from a single sample in a study of cytomegalovirus exposure and HLA in healthy donors. 60 Vbeta and 13 Jbeta primers were used in PCR. The protocol was immunoSEQ multiplex PCR, while the TCRdb copy is restricted to in-frame clones and leaves out a portion. Here the sample spans some 140,000 clones, approximately 79% being singletons. The sample taken for sequencing was PBMCs. The receptor source for this set is a man aged 45-65 years in good health and CMV-seropositive.

The chain carries TRBV6-1 and TRBJ2-1; weak D call: TRBD2 (5 bases). The germline gives CDR1 MNHNS, CDR2 SASEGT. CDR3 length: 15 amino acids. Trimming took 5 bases from V and 3 from J, leaving 14 bases between them. The CDR3 spells CASSPFSAYYNEQFF. As DNA, the CDR3 is TGTGCCAGCAGTCCCTTTAGCGCCTACTACAATGAGCAGTTCTTC.

This clone appeared a single time. J is TRBJ1-5 and V is TRBV5-1, with a weak D call TRBD1 (5 bases). Germline assignment: CDR1 SGHRS and CDR2 YFSETQ. Trimming removed 1 base at V and 0 bases at J, with 8 bases between. The CDR3 consists of 15 residues. CDR3: CASSLSGHSNQPQHF. CDR3 nucleotide sequence: TGCGCCAGCAGCTTGTCAGGGCATAGCAATCAGCCCCAGCATTTT.

This rearrangement joins TRBV2 to TRBJ1-4; maybe TRBD1 (5 bases). V lost 7 bases, J lost 0 bases, and 15 bases lay in between. Germline lookup yields CDR1 SNHLY and CDR2 FYNNEI. This CDR3 comprises 16 residues. The CDR3: CASTRTLSATNEKLFF. DNA for the CDR3: TGTGCCAGCACCCGGACACTTTCGGCAACTAATGAAAAACTGTTTTTT.

The chain couples TRBV6-1 to TRBJ2-5; D may be TRBD1 (6 bases). Germline lookup yields CDR1 MNHNS and CDR2 SASEGT. Trimming removed 8 bases at V and 5 bases at J, with 21 bases between. This CDR3 has 15 amino acids. DNA for the CDR3: TGTGCCAGCGGACCCGAGAGCAGGGGAGCGGAGACCCAGTACTTC. This translates into CASGPESRGAETQYF.

In its sample, this clone was seen a few times. V is TRBV11-3 and J is TRBJ1-1; D unresolved. Per the germline V gene, CDR1 is SGHNT and CDR2 is YENEEA. V lost 6 bases to trimming and J lost 0 bases, with 17 bases between them. This CDR3 spans 16 amino acids. DNA for the CDR3: TGTGCCAGCAGTAAGAGGGCGGAGAAGATGAACACTGAAGCTTTCTTT. Protein sequence: CASSKRAEKMNTEAFF.

CDR3 region: CASSRQNANTGELFF. The CDR3 DNA is TGCGCCAGCAGCCGACAGAACGCGAACACCGGGGAGCTGTTTTTT. V gene TRBV5-1 combines with J gene TRBJ2-2, with a tentative D call TRBD1 (5 bases). The CDR3 covers 15 residues. Deletions cut 4 bases from V and 0 bases from J, with 10 bases between. CDR1 SGHRS and CDR2 YFSETQ come from the germline V gene.